The 5 T cell receptor beta chains presented below share a single source sample, sequenced in a study of blood T cell repertoires in COVID-19. The repertoire was sequenced with immunoSEQ multiplex PCR; TCRdb's copy has only in-frame clones and lacks some. The data contain some 150,000 clones, 87% of them singletons. Material for sequencing was peripheral blood. The receptors derive from a woman in her fifties or sixties with active or convalescent COVID-19.

V is TRBV29-1 and J is TRBJ1-1; D is possibly TRBD1 (6 bases). The CDR3 spans 14 residues. Per the germline V gene, CDR1 is SQVTM and CDR2 is ANQGSEA. Trimming took off 1 base at V and 5 bases at J, with 14 bases between the two ends. CDR3 sequence reads: CSVEGQGLGTEAFF. The CDR3 DNA sequence: TGCAGCGTTGAAGGCCAGGGGCTAGGGACTGAAGCTTTCTTT.

The chain recombines TRBV28 with TRBJ1-5, with TRBD1 matching 7 bases. Germline CDR1 and CDR2: MDHEN and SYDVKM. This CDR3 spans 18 amino acids. V dropped 3 bases and J dropped 4; count of bases not matched to a gene: 15. The DNA of the CDR3 is TGTGCCAGCAGTTTTTTACAAGGGGGCGAAGGGAGGAATCAGCCCCAGCATTTT. Its translation: CASSFLQGGEGRNQPQHF.

The V gene is TRBV15, the J gene TRBJ2-7, with D possibly being TRBD1 (6 bases). The germline V and J ends were trimmed by 3 bases and 3 bases, with 15 bases remaining between them. This CDR3 has 15 amino acids. The V gene's germline CDR1 is LNHNV and CDR2 YYDKDF (reference sequence). The CDR3 spells CATSSPRDNYYEQYF. The CDR3 DNA reads as TGTGCCACCAGCAGTCCCCGGGACAACTACTACGAGCAGTACTTC.

The chain recombines TRBV5-1 with TRBJ2-2; possible D gene TRBD2, 6 bases. V lost 3 bases and J 4 bases, leaving 19 bases between the germline ends. This CDR3 region has 17 residues. Looked up from germline, CDR1 is SGHRS and CDR2 is YFSETQ. The CDR3: CASSSIPGVWVTGELFF. CDR3 in DNA: TGCGCCAGCAGCTCTATCCCGGGGGTTTGGGTCACCGGGGAGCTGTTTTTT.

The chain is built from TRBV21-1 and TRBJ1-1. TRBV21-1 is listed as a pseudogene. The CDR3 is 14 amino acids. The CDR3 reads CASSKEEGWTEAFF. DNA of the CDR3: TGTGCCAGCAGCAAGGAGGAGGGGTGGACTGAAGCTTTCTTT.